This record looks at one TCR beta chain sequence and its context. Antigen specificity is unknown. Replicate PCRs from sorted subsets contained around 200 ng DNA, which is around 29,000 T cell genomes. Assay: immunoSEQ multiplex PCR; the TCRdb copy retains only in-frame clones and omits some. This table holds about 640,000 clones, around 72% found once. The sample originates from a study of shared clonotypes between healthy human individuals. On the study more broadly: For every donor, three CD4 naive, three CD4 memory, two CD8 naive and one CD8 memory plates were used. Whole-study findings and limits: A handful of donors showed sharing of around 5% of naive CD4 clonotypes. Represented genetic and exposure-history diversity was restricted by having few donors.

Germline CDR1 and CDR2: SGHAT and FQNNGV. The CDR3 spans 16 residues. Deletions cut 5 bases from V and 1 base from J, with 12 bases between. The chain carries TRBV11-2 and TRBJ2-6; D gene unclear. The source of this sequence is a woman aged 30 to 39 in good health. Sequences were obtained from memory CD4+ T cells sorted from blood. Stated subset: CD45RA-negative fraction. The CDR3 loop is CASSRRRGSGANVLTF. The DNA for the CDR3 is TGTGCCAGCAGCCGTAGGCGAGGATCTGGGGCCAACGTCCTGACTTTC.